Here is one T cell receptor beta chain with its context. The data derive from a study of blood T cell repertoires in COVID-19. Produced via immunoSEQ multiplex PCR; TCRdb's table is partial and in-frame only. The table lists more than 90,000 clones, 85% of them singletons. Germline CDR1 is MGHDK and CDR2 is SYGVNS. Trimming took 8 bases from V and 3 from J, leaving 22 bases between them. The CDR3 runs to 17 residues. Sequencing was done on a sample of peripheral blood. The chain has TRBV25-1 and TRBJ1-4; D ambiguous. The clonotype comes from a woman aged 70-85 years with active or convalescent COVID-19. The CDR3: CASSDASLGSPNEKLFF. The CDR3 DNA follows: TGTGCCAGCTCGGACGCTAGCTTAGGGTCACCTAATGAAAAACTGTTTTTT.